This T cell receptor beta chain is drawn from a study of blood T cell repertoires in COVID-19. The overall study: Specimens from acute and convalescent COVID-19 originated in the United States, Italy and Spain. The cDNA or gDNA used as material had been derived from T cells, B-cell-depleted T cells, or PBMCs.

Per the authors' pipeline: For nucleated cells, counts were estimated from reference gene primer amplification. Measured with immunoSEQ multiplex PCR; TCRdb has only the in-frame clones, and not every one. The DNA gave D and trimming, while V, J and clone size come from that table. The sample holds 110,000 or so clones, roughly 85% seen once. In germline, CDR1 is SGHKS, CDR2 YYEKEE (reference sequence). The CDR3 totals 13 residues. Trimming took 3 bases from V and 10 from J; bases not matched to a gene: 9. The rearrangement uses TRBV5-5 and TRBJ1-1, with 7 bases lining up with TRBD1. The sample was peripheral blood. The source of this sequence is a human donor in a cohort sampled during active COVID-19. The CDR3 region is CASSSTAGDRAFF. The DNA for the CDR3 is TGTGCCAGCAGCTCAACAGCGGGGGACAGAGCTTTCTTT.